The count of the clone carrying this T cell receptor beta chain is one. The source of the sample is a study of T cell changes during pregnancy in multiple sclerosis. Measured with immunoSEQ multiplex PCR; TCRdb has only the in-frame clones, and not every one. The sample consists of about 83,000 clones, about 95% of them appearing once. The CDR3 extends over 16 amino acids. The germline V gene has CDR1 SGHVS and CDR2 FNYEAQ. The V gene end was trimmed by 6 bases and the J gene end by 0 bases; junction bases not matched to a gene: 6. This chain uses TRBV7-6 with TRBJ2-3; TRBD2 aligns across 10 bases. The sample consisted of peripheral blood, taken in the second trimester of pregnancy. This receptor was taken from a female donor with multiple sclerosis, enrolled in a pregnancy study. The CDR3 nucleotides are TGTGCCAGCAGATCCACTAGCGGGAAAAGCACAGATACGCAGTATTTT. The encoded protein is CASRSTSGKSTDTQYF.